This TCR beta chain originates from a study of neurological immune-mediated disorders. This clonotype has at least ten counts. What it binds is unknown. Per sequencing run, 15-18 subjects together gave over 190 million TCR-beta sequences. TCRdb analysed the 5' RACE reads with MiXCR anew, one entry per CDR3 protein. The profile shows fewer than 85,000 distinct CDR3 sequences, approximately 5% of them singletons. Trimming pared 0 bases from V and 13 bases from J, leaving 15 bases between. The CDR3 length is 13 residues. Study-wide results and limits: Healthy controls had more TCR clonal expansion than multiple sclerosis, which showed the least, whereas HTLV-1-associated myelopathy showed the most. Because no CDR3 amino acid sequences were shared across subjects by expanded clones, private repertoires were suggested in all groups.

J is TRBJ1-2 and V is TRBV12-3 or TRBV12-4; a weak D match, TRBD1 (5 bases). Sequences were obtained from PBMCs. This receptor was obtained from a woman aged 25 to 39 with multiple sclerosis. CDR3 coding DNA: TGTGCCAGCAGTTTAGCCCTCATGGGGCTAAGCACCTTC. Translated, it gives CASSLALMGLSTF.